The rows below give T cell receptor beta chains drawn from one sample of a study of blood T cells in healthy people across ages. Each CDR3 protein is one row after TCRdb ran MiXCR on the 5' RACE reads. The profile shows about 780,000 distinct CDR3 sequences, 20% to 30% of them singletons. These data also formed part of another study, on T cells of mothers and their children.

The sequencing sample was made of blood. Every receptor here comes from a boy aged 5 to 17 in good health. The CDR3 runs from the conserved cysteine through the conserved F or W. A D gene is named only where the DNA matches it firmly. Rows may omit the clone size; those that give it use once, few, many or a size class.

V	size	D	J	CDR3	DNA
TRBV7-9	-	TRBD2	TRBJ2-7	CASSWGLSYEQYF	TGTGCCAGCAGCTGGGGACTATCCTACGAGCAGTACTTC
TRBV5-1	-	TRBD1	TRBJ2-2	CASSSGGQGANTGELFF	TGCGCCAGCAGCTCGGGGGGACAGGGAGCAAACACCGGGGAGCTGTTTTTT
TRBV2	few	-	TRBJ2-5	CASSLDRSQGAF	TGTGCCAGCAGCCTAGACAGGAGCCAAGGTGCCTTC
TRBV4-1	-	-	TRBJ2-4	CASSQDGGVNIQYF	TGCGCCAGCAGCCAAGATGGGGGCGTAAACATTCAGTACTTC
TRBV4-1	few	TRBD1	TRBJ2-7	CASSQSMTGTGAYEQYF	TGCGCCAGCAGCCAGTCGATGACCGGGACAGGGGCCTACGAGCAGTACTTC
TRBV5-5	few	-	TRBJ2-5	CASSDHQGWQETQYF	TGTGCCAGCAGCGACCACCAGGGGTGGCAAGAGACCCAGTACTTC
TRBV7-2	few	TRBD1	TRBJ1-4	CASSVQGGEKLFF	TGTGCCAGCAGCGTACAGGGGGGCGAAAAACTGTTTTTT
TRBV10-3	few	-	TRBJ1-2	CAINLQGGYGYTF	TGTGCCATCAACCTACAGGGTGGCTATGGCTACACCTTC
TRBV9	few	TRBD2	TRBJ2-7	CASSPYSSGVSYEQYF	TGTGCCAGCAGCCCTTACTCTAGCGGGGTCTCCTACGAGCAGTACTTC
TRBV29-1	few	-	TRBJ1-3	CSVEDQGIGNTIYF	TGCAGCGTTGAAGATCAAGGTATCGGAAACACCATATATTTT
TRBV5-1	few	TRBD1	TRBJ1-2	CASSPRTGDAHGYTF	TGCGCCAGCAGCCCAAGGACAGGGGATGCCCATGGCTACACCTTC
TRBV5-5	-	-	TRBJ2-7	CASSFYPHREQYF	TGTGCCAGCAGCTTTTATCCCCACCGCGAGCAGTACTTC
TRBV7-6	-	-	TRBJ2-5	CASSLEDLVPETQYF	TGTGCCAGCAGCTTAGAGGATTTGGTTCCGGAGACCCAGTACTTC
TRBV7-9	-	-	TRBJ2-7	CASSTFDGPYEQYF	TGTGCCAGCAGCACTTTCGATGGCCCCTACGAGCAGTACTTC
TRBV28	once	TRBD2	TRBJ2-5	CASSHRLAGGPETQYF	TGTGCCAGCAGTCACAGACTAGCGGGGGGGCCGGAGACCCAGTACTTC
TRBV7-3	-	TRBD2	TRBJ2-5	CASSLTATSGGAQETQYF	TGTGCCAGCAGCTTAACTGCTACTAGCGGGGGAGCACAAGAGACCCAGTACTTC
TRBV12-3/TRBV12-4	few	TRBD1	TRBJ1-5	CASSWTGGNLPLHF	TGTGCCAGCAGTTGGACAGGGGGCAATCTGCCCCTGCATTTT
TRBV29-1	-	-	TRBJ1-1	CSVEARLMNTEAFF	TGCAGCGTTGAAGCGAGGCTGATGAACACTGAAGCTTTCTTT
TRBV6-2/TRBV6-3	-	-	TRBJ2-4	CASSYGTNIQYF	TGTGCCAGCAGTTACGGGACAAACATTCAGTACTTC
TRBV12-3/TRBV12-4	few	TRBD1	TRBJ2-7	CASSYGTAAYEQYF	TGTGCCAGCAGTTACGGGACAGCAGCTTACGAGCAGTACTTC
TRBV20-1	-	-	TRBJ2-7	CSARDPAGPYEQYF	TGCAGTGCTAGAGATCCAGCAGGGCCCTACGAGCAGTACTTC
TRBV7-9	-	-	TRBJ1-2	CASSSQPSDYGYTF	TGTGCCAGCAGTTCGCAGCCCTCTGACTATGGCTACACCTTC
TRBV4-1	few	-	TRBJ2-1	CASKETEQSPNEQFF	TGCGCCAGCAAGGAGACCGAACAGAGTCCCAATGAGCAGTTCTTC
TRBV6-1	-	TRBD2	TRBJ2-5	CASTPTSLAEETQYF	TGTGCCAGCACCCCGACCTCTCTAGCGGAAGAGACCCAGTACTTC
TRBV7-9	-	-	TRBJ1-2	CASSLDGSGSMVHYGYTF	TGTGCCAGCAGCTTGGATGGGTCCGGGAGTATGGTGCACTATGGCTACACCTTC
TRBV9	few	-	TRBJ1-4	CASSVGGPPLTKEKPFF	TGTGCCAGCAGCGTAGGTGGACCTCCATTGACGAAAGAAAAACCGTTTTTT
TRBV7-9	few	-	TRBJ1-2	CASSFPDTAYGYTF	TGTGCCAGCAGCTTCCCGGACACCGCCTATGGCTACACCTTC
TRBV7-3	-	-	TRBJ2-2	CASSFSPGYTGELFF	TGTGCCAGCAGCTTCTCCCCGGGATACACCGGGGAGCTGTTTTTT
TRBV2	-	-	TRBJ2-3	CASSERTTSTDTQYF	TGTGCCAGCAGTGAGAGGACAACTAGCACAGATACGCAGTATTTT
TRBV20-1	-	TRBD2	TRBJ2-1	CSARGTSWWQFF	TGCAGTGCTAGAGGGACTAGCTGGTGGCAGTTCTTC
TRBV4-2	-	TRBD2	TRBJ2-3	CASSQRGGGTDTQYF	TGTGCCAGCAGCCAACGCGGGGGGGGCACAGATACGCAGTATTTT
TRBV20-1	-	-	TRBJ2-7	CSASPPPPYEQYF	TGCAGTGCTAGCCCGCCGCCTCCTTACGAGCAGTACTTC
TRBV4-1	many	-	TRBJ1-3	CASSQKPLQRAGNTIYF	TGCGCCAGCAGCCAAAAGCCCCTCCAGAGAGCTGGAAACACCATATATTTT
TRBV7-2	-	-	TRBJ2-5	CASSLEEGTGTQYF	TGTGCCAGCAGCTTAGAGGAGGGTACAGGGACCCAGTACTTC
TRBV20-1	-	TRBD2	TRBJ2-1	CSALRLAGLAPLYNEQFF	TGCAGTGCTCTTCGACTAGCGGGGCTTGCCCCGCTTTACAATGAGCAGTTCTTC
TRBV18	-	TRBD1	TRBJ1-5	CASSPRDRDSNQPQHF	TGTGCCAGCTCACCCAGGGACAGAGACAGCAATCAGCCCCAGCATTTT
TRBV20-1	-	-	TRBJ2-5	CSARDRAAETQYF	TGCAGTGCTAGAGACCGGGCGGCGGAGACCCAGTACTTC
TRBV20-1	-	TRBD1	TRBJ1-1	CSAREATGRNTEAFF	TGCAGTGCTAGAGAGGCGACAGGGAGGAACACTGAAGCTTTCTTT
TRBV12-5	-	-	TRBJ2-1	CASGLGVAGWDEQFF	TGTGCTAGTGGTTTGGGGGTGGCGGGGTGGGATGAGCAGTTCTTC
TRBV6-5	-	-	TRBJ1-3	CASSYGTGTSGNTIYF	TGTGCCAGCAGTTACGGCACGGGGACCTCTGGAAACACCATATATTTT
TRBV28	few	-	TRBJ2-7	CASSSGTPSLEGYF	TGTGCCAGCAGTTCCGGGACACCCTCCCTCGAGGGGTACTTC
TRBV9	-	TRBD1	TRBJ1-6	CASSPTGQGAGNSPLHF	TGTGCCAGCAGCCCTACGGGACAGGGGGCGGGTAATTCACCCCTCCACTTT
TRBV4-1	-	TRBD1	TRBJ2-5	CASSQGPRRTGIRDRGETQYF	TGCGCCAGCAGCCAAGGCCCGCGCCGGACAGGGATTCGGGATCGGGGAGAGACCCAGTACTTC
TRBV6-1	few	-	TRBJ2-1	CASSDPPGGAQSNEQFF	TGTGCCAGCAGTGACCCCCCTGGCGGGGCACAAAGCAATGAGCAGTTCTTC
TRBV4-1	-	-	TRBJ2-3	CASTTSGVGTQYF	TGCGCCAGCACCACATCCGGAGTGGGTACGCAGTATTTT
TRBV4-1	-	TRBD2	TRBJ2-3	CASSQDNLGLAGALSTDTQYF	TGCGCCAGCAGCCAAGATAACTTAGGGCTAGCGGGGGCCCTTAGCACAGATACGCAGTATTTT
TRBV20-1	-	-	TRBJ2-5	CSARGERTGETQYF	TGCAGTGCTAGAGGGGAACGGACGGGAGAGACCCAGTACTTC
TRBV5-6	once	-	TRBJ1-2	CASTSLMGPKDGYTF	TGTGCCAGCACCAGCTTGATGGGGCCGAAGGATGGCTACACCTTC
TRBV24-1	-	TRBD1	TRBJ2-2	CATSDPGQGSTGELFF	TGTGCCACCAGTGACCCGGGACAGGGGAGCACCGGGGAGCTGTTTTTT
TRBV27	few	TRBD1	TRBJ2-7	CASSSGQWREQYF	TGTGCCAGCAGTTCGGGACAGTGGCGCGAGCAGTACTTC
TRBV4-2	few	-	TRBJ1-3	CASSQDLPGPSGNTIYF	TGTGCCAGCAGCCAAGATCTTCCAGGACCCTCTGGAAACACCATATATTTT